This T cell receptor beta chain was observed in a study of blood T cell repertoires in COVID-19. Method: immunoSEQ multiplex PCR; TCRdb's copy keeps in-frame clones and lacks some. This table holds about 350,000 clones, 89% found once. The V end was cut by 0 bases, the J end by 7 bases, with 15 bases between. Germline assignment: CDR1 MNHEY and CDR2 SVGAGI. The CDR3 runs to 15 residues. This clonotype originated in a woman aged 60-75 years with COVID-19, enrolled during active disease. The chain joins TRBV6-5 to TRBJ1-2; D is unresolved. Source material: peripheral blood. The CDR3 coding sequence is TGTGCCAGCAGTTACTCGACGGCCGTCGCGGGTGGCTACACCTTC. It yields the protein CASSYSTAVAGGYTF.